The following is a T cell receptor beta chain sequence with its context. The antigen is not known. This CDR3 has 15 amino acids. Germline trimming cut 6 bases from V and 4 bases from J; bases unmatched to any gene: 7. The V gene's germline CDR1 is ENHRY and CDR2 SYGVKD. The record originates from a study of T cell responses to AZD1222 COVID-19 vaccine. Looking at the study overall: Pooling was applied to second doses at about 4 or about 12 weeks.

Assay used: immunoSEQ multiplex PCR; TCRdb lists only in-frame clones, some missing. The repertoire includes more than 85,000 clones, 86% of them detected once, and more than 4.5% sits in the top ten. Overall study findings and caveats: Only 6 or 7 AZD1222 recipients tested seropositive at baseline. Spike-specific TCR breadth and depth went up after people got two AZD1222 doses.

The origin of this receptor is an adult in good health. The sample here was peripheral blood, taken on day 0 of AZD1222 vaccination. The V and J genes are TRBV10-3 and TRBJ1-3, with 9 bases lining up with TRBD1. CDR3 protein: CAIRPGQGIGNTIYF. The CDR3 DNA reads TGTGCCATCAGGCCTGGACAGGGGATAGGAAACACCATATATTTT.